The source of this T cell receptor beta chain is a study of T cells in Graves' hyperthyroidism and ophthalmopathy. On the study more broadly: Peripheral blood was acquired at first diagnosis, ahead of any therapy whatsoever.

J gave up 5 bases and V 5 bases, and 13 bases lay outside the gene matches. The CDR3 contains 16 residues. Amplified regions were TCR beta CDR3 sequences from RNA transcripts. The TCR CDR3 first-round RT-PCR relied on the HTBI primer set. TCRdb called the multiplex PCR reads again in MiXCR, with one record for every CDR3 protein. This table has approximately 690,000 distinct CDR3 sequences, around 13% appearing once. The V gene is TRBV12-3 or TRBV12-4, the J gene TRBJ2-7; 9 nucleotides agree with TRBD1. This clonotype originated in a woman in her fifties or sixties with Graves' ophthalmopathy. Sequencing was performed on blood. CDR3 protein: CASSPSGTGGIDEQYF. As DNA, the CDR3 is TGTGCCAGCAGTCCGTCTGGTACAGGGGGCATCGACGAGCAGTACTTC.